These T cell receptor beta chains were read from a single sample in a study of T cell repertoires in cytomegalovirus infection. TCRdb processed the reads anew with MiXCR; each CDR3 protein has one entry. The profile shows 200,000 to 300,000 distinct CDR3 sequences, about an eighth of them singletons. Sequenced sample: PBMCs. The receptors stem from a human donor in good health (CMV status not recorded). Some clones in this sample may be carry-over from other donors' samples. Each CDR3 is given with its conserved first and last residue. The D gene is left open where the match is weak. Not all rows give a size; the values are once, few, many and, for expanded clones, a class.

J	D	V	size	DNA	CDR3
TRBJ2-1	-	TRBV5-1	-	TGCGCCAGCACCTACAAAGGGGGGCTTAATGAGCAGTTCTTC	CASTYKGGLNEQFF
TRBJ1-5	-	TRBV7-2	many	TGTGCCAGCAGCCCGCACGGGGGTAGCAATCAGCCCCAGCATTTT	CASSPHGGSNQPQHF
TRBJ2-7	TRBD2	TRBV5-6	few	TGTGCCAGCAGCTCCGGGACTAGCGGCCTCCAGCAGTACTTC	CASSSGTSGLQQYF
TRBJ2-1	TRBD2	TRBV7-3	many	TGTGCCAGCAGCTTAAGGTCTGGAGCGGGAGGGCCTAATGAGCAGTTCTTC	CASSLRSGAGGPNEQFF
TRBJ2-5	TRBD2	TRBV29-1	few	TGCAGCGTGGTCCCGGCGGGAGCGGGCGAGACCCAGTACTTC	CSVVPAGAGETQYF
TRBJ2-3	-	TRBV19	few	TGTGCCAGTAGTATAGATGGCGGGAAGGCAGATACGCAGTATTTT	CASSIDGGKADTQYF
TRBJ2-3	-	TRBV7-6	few	TGTGCCAGCAGCTCAGGCAGCAACACAGATACGCAGTATTTT	CASSSGSNTDTQYF
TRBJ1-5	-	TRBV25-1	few	TGTGCCGGCCCGGAGGCACGCTCGGGCAATCAGCCCCAGCATTTT	CAGPEARSGNQPQHF
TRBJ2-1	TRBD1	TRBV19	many	TGTGCCAGTAACTTGGGACAGCCGCTCTACAATGAGCAGTTCTTC	CASNLGQPLYNEQFF
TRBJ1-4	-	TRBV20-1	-	TGCAGTGCTAGACCCCCCACGAATGACAAACTGTTTTTT	CSARPPTNDKLFF
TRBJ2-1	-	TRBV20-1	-	TGCAGTGCTAGAGGAGGCAGTAGCGGCAGCTCCTACAATGAGCAGTTCTTC	CSARGGSSGSSYNEQFF
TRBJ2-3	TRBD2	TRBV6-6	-	TGTGCCAGCAGTTACGTCCTAGCGGGAGGGCCAGATACGCAGTATTTT	CASSYVLAGGPDTQYF
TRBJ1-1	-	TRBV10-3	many	TGTGCCATCAGTGAGTCTGGGGGGGAGGCTTTCTTT	CAISESGGEAFF
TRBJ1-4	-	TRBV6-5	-	TGTGCCAGCTCGGCGAGTGCAACTAATGAAAAACTGTTTTTT	CASSASATNEKLFF
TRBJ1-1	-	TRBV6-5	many	TGTGCCAGCAGTTACCAGGGAATTATGAACACTGAAGCTTTCTTT	CASSYQGIMNTEAFF
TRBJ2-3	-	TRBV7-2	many	TGTGCCAGCAGCCCCCAGCCTGGGTTTGACACTAGCACAGATACGCAGTATTTT	CASSPQPGFDTSTDTQYF
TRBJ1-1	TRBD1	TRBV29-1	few	TGCAGCGTTGAAGGGACAGGGGTTCGGAACACTGAAGCTTTCTTT	CSVEGTGVRNTEAFF
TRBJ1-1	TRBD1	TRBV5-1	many	TGCGCCAGCAGCTTGGAGGTAGGGGGCTTCCCTGAAGCTTTCTTT	CASSLEVGGFPEAFF
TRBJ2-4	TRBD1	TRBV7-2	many	TGTGCCAGCAGCTCAACCGCGCCCAGGGGGCAGGGAAACATTCAGTACTTC	CASSSTAPRGQGNIQYF
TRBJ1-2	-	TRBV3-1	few	TGTGCCAGCAGCCAGGAGGGACGTTCTGGCTACACCTTC	CASSQEGRSGYTF
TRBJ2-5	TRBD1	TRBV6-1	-	TGTGCCAGCAGACATGGACAGGGGGAAGAGACCCAGTACTTC	CASRHGQGEETQYF
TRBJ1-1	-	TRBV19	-	TGTGCCAGTAGTATGGCCCCACACACTGAAGCTTTCTTT	CASSMAPHTEAFF
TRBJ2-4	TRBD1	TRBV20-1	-	TGCAGTGCTCTGGGACAGGGACAAAACATTCAGTACTTC	CSALGQGQNIQYF
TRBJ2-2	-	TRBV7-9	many	TGTGCCAGCAGCTTAGCATGGGGGCTGTCGACCGGGGAGCTGTTTTTT	CASSLAWGLSTGELFF
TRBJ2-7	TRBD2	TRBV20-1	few	TGCAGTGTTATCTCAGCCGCAAGCGGGGGTTACGAGCAGTACTTC	CSVISAASGGYEQYF
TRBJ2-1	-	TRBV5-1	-	TGCGCCAGCAGCCCGACCAGGGAATTTGTCTACAATGAGCAGTTCTTC	CASSPTREFVYNEQFF
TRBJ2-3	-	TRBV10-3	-	TGTGCCATCAGTGGAAGAGGATTCAACACAGATACGCAGTATTTT	CAISGRGFNTDTQYF
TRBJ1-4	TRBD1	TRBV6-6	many	TGTGCCAGCAGTGCCGCTCAGGGGGGCGAAAAACTGTTTTTT	CASSAAQGGEKLFF
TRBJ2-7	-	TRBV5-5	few	TGTGCCAGCAGCTTGCGCCCCTACGAGCAGTACTTC	CASSLRPYEQYF
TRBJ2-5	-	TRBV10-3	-	TGTGCCATCAGCAGCGTTCCTAGTGAGACCCAGTACTTC	CAISSVPSETQYF
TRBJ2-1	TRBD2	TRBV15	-	TGTGCCACCAGCAGGGACCCTACTAGCGGGAGGGCCGGGGAGCAGTTCTTC	CATSRDPTSGRAGEQFF
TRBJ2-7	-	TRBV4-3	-	TGCGCCAGCAGCCAAGCCCCTGGGAGGCAGTCCTACGAGCAGTACTTC	CASSQAPGRQSYEQYF
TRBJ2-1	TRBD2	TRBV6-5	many	TGTGCCAGCAGTTACGGGCTAGCGGGAGTCTGGTTCTTC	CASSYGLAGVWFF
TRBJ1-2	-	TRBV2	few	TGTGCCAGCACCCCGGGAGGGACGGGAGGCTACACCTTC	CASTPGGTGGYTF
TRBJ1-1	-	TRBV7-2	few	TGTGCCAGCAGCCATCTGGACACTGAAGCTTTCTTT	CASSHLDTEAFF
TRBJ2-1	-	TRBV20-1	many	TGCAGTGCTAGAGCGTCCTCAGACAATGAGCAGTTCTTC	CSARASSDNEQFF
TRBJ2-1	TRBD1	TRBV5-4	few	TGTGCCAGCAGCGGGGACAGGGGGATCAATGAGCAGTTCTTC	CASSGDRGINEQFF
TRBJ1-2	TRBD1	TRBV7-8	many	TGTGCCAGCAGCGACAGGGGAGACTATGGCTACACCTTC	CASSDRGDYGYTF
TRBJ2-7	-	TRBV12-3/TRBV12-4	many	TGTGCCAGCAGCGACGGGGGACTTTACGAGCAGTACTTC	CASSDGGLYEQYF
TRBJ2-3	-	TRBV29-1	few	TGCAGCCTTCGAGGCGGGACCGCAGATACGCAGTATTTT	CSLRGGTADTQYF
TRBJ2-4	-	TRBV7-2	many	TGTGCCAGCAGCCCCGACAACCGGGACTGGCTCCGTGTGGCCAAAAACATTCAGTACTTC	CASSPDNRDWLRVAKNIQYF
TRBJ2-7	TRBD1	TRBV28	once	TGTGCCAGCAGTTCCTCCCGGGACAGAGGGAGCGAGCAGTACTTC	CASSSSRDRGSEQYF
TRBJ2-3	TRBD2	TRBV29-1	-	TGCAGCGTTGTGCGGGAGGGCCGGGGGACGCAGTATTTT	CSVVREGRGTQYF
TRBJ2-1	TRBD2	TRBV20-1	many	TGCAGTGCTAGAGACCTAGCGGGGAATAATGAGCAGTTCTTC	CSARDLAGNNEQFF
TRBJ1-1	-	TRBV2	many	TGTGCCAGCAGATTCGACAGACCGAACACTGAAGCTTTCTTT	CASRFDRPNTEAFF
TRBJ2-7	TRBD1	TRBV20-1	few	TGCAGTGCTAGACCCACAGGGGGCGGCCACGAGCAGTACTTC	CSARPTGGGHEQYF